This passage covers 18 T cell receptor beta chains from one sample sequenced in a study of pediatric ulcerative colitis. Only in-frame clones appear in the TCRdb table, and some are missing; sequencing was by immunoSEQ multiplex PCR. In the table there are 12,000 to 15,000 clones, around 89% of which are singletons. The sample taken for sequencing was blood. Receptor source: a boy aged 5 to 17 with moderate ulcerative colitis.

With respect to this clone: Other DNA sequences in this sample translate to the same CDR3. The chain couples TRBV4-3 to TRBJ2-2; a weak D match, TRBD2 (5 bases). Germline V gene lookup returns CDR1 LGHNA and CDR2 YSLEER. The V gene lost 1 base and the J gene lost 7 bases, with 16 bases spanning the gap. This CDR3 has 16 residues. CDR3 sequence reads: CASSQGRQARHGELFF. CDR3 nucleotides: TGCGCCAGCAGCCAAGGGAGGCAGGCGAGACACGGGGAGCTGTTTTTT.

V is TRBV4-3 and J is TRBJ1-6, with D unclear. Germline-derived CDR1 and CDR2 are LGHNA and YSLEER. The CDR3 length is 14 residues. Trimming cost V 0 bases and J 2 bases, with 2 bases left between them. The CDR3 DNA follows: TGCGCCAGCAGCCAAGAAACCTATAATTCACCCCTCCACTTT. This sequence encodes CASSQETYNSPLHF.

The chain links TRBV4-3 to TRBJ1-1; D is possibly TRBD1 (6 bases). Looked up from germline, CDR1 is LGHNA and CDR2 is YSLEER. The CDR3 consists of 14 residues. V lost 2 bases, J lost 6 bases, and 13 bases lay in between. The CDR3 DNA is TGCGCCAGCAGCCAACGGGAGGGGGGCGCTGAAGCTTTCTTT. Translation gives CASSQREGGAEAFF.

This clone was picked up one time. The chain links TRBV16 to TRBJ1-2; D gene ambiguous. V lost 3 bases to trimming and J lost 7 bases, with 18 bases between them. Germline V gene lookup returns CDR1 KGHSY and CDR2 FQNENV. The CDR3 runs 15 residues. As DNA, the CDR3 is TGTGCCAGCAGCCACCAACTGGGCTTGCGTCGTGGCTACACCTTC. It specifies CASSHQLGLRRGYTF.

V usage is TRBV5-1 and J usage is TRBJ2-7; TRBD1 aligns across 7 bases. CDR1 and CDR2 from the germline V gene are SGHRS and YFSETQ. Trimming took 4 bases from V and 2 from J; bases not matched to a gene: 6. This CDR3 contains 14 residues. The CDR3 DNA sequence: TGCGCCAGCAGCCCCAGGGACAGTCCCTACGAGCAGTACTTC. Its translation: CASSPRDSPYEQYF. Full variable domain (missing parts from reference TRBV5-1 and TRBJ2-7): KAGVTQTPRYLIKTRGQQVTLSCSPISGHRSVSWYQQTPGQGLQFLFEYFSETQRNKGNFPGRFSGRQFSNSRSEMNVSTLELGDSALYLCASSPRDSPYEQYFGPGTRLTVT.

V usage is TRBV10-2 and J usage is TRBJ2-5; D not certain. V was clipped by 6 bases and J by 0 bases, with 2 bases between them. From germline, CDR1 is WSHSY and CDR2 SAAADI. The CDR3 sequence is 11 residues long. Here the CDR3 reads CASSDQETQYF. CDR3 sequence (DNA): TGCGCCAGCAGCGACCAAGAGACCCAGTACTTC.

The CDR3 DNA follows: TGTGCCAGCGGACTGCAGCGGGGGGGTTCTCAAGAGACCCAGTACTTC. Residues: CASGLQRGGSQETQYF. This chain links TRBV7-9 with TRBJ2-5; TRBD2 agrees at 10 bases. The CDR3 runs to 16 residues. Germline assignment: CDR1 SEHNR and CDR2 FQNEAQ (reference sequence). J was trimmed by 2 bases and V by 8 bases; bases with no gene match: 11.

The chain's CDR3 is CASSFHRGQETQYF. The CDR3 nucleotides are TGTGCCAGCAGCTTTCACAGGGGCCAAGAGACCCAGTACTTC. The chain joins TRBV7-2 to TRBJ2-5, with 7 bases lining up with TRBD1. This CDR3 is built from 14 residues. Trimming removed 3 bases from V and 1 base from J; junction bases left unmatched: 2. Per the germline V gene, CDR1 is SGHTA and CDR2 is FQGNSA.

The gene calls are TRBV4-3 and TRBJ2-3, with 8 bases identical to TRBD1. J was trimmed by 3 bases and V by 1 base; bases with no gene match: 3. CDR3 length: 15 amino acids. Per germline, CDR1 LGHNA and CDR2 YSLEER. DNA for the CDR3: TGCGCCAGCAGCCAAGCCGACAGGGGAACAGATACGCAGTATTTT. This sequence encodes CASSQADRGTDTQYF.

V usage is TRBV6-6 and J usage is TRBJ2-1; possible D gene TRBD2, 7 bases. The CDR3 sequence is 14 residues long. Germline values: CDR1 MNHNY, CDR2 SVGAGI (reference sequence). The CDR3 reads CASQWGGADNEQFF. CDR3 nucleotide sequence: TGTGCGTCCCAATGGGGGGGGGCCGACAATGAGCAGTTCTTC.

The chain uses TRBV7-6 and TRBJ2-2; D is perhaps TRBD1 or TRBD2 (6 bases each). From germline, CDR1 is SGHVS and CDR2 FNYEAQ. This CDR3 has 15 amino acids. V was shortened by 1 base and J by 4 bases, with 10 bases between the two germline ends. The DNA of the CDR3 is TGTGCCAGCAGCTTAGAACCGGGGGCCACCGGGGAGCTGTTTTTT. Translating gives CASSLEPGATGELFF.

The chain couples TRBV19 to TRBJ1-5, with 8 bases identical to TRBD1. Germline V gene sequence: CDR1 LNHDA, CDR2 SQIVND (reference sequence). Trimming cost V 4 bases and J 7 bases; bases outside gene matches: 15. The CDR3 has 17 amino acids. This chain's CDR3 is CASSTDRGPTRRQPQHF. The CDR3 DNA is TGTGCCAGTAGTACTGACAGGGGCCCCACTAGAAGGCAGCCCCAGCATTTT.

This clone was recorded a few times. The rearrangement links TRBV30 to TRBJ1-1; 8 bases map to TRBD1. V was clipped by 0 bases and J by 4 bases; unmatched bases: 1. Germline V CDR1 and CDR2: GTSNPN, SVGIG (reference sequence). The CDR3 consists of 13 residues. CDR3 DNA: TGTGCCTGGAGTGTAACAGGGGGCACTGAAGCTTTCTTT. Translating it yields CAWSVTGGTEAFF.

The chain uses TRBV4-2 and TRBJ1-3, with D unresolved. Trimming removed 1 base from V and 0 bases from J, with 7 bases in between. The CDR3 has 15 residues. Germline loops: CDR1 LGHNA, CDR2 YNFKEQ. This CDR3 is CASSQAVPSGNTIYF. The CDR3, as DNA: TGTGCCAGCAGCCAAGCTGTACCCTCTGGAAACACCATATATTTT.

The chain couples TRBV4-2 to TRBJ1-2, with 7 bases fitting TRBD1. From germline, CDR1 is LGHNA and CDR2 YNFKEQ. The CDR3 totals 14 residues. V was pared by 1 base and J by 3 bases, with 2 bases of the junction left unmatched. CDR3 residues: CASSQVDRDYGYTF. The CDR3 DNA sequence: TGTGCCAGCAGCCAAGTCGACAGGGACTATGGCTACACCTTC.

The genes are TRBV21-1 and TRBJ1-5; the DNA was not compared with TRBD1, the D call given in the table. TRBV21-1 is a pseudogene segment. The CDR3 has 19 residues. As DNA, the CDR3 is TGTGCCAGCAGCAAAGGGCGGGACAGGGCAGTGATAGGCAATCAGCCCCAGCATTTT. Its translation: CASSKGRDRAVIGNQPQHF.

The CDR3 spells CASSLEEGGQTDTQYF. CDR3 coding DNA: TGCGCCAGCAGCCTCGAGGAGGGGGGGCAAACTGATACGCAGTATTTT. The chain employs TRBV4-3 and TRBJ2-3; a weak D match, TRBD2 (7 bases). The CDR3 has 16 residues. The germline gives CDR1 LGHNA, CDR2 YSLEER. Deletions cut 4 bases from V and 6 bases from J, with 20 bases between.

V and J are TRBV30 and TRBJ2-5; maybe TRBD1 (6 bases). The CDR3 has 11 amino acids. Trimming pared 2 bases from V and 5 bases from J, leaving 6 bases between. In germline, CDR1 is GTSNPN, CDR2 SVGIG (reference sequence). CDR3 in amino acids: CAWSQGETQYF. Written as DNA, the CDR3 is TGTGCCTGGAGTCAGGGGGAGACCCAGTACTTC.